This TCR beta chain was found in a study of T cell responses to AZD1222 COVID-19 vaccine. Overall study results and limits: Mapped onto spike, vaccine-associated CD4 TCRs spanned it and were dominant at 160-218 and 743-854. Only a handful of people who got AZD1222 tested seropositive at baseline. Sampled repertoires all dated from after the peak T cell response.

The CDR3 length is 13 residues. The ends were cut back, 5 bases at V and 9 bases at J, with 11 bases in the middle. CDR1 is SGHTA, CDR2 FQGNSA, per germline. Clones were read by immunoSEQ multiplex PCR, and TCRdb kept only the in-frame ones, dropping some. The table has around 110,000 clones, 91% seen once. This clone was detected once. Its antigen is as yet unknown. The sequences come from peripheral blood, collected on day 0 of AZD1222 vaccination. The receptor comes from an adult in good health. The chain carries TRBV7-2 and TRBJ1-6; D gene unclear. The DNA of the CDR3 is TGTGCCAGCAGCCAGGACCCCCCTTCACCCCTCCACTTT. Translation: CASSQDPPSPLHF. Full variable domain (missing parts from reference TRBV7-2 and TRBJ1-6): GAGVSQSPSNKVTEKGKDVELRCDPISGHTALYWYRQSLGQGLEFLIYFQGNSAPDKSGLPSDRFSAERTGGSVSTLTIQRTQQEDSAVYLCASSQDPPSPLHFGNGTRLTVT.